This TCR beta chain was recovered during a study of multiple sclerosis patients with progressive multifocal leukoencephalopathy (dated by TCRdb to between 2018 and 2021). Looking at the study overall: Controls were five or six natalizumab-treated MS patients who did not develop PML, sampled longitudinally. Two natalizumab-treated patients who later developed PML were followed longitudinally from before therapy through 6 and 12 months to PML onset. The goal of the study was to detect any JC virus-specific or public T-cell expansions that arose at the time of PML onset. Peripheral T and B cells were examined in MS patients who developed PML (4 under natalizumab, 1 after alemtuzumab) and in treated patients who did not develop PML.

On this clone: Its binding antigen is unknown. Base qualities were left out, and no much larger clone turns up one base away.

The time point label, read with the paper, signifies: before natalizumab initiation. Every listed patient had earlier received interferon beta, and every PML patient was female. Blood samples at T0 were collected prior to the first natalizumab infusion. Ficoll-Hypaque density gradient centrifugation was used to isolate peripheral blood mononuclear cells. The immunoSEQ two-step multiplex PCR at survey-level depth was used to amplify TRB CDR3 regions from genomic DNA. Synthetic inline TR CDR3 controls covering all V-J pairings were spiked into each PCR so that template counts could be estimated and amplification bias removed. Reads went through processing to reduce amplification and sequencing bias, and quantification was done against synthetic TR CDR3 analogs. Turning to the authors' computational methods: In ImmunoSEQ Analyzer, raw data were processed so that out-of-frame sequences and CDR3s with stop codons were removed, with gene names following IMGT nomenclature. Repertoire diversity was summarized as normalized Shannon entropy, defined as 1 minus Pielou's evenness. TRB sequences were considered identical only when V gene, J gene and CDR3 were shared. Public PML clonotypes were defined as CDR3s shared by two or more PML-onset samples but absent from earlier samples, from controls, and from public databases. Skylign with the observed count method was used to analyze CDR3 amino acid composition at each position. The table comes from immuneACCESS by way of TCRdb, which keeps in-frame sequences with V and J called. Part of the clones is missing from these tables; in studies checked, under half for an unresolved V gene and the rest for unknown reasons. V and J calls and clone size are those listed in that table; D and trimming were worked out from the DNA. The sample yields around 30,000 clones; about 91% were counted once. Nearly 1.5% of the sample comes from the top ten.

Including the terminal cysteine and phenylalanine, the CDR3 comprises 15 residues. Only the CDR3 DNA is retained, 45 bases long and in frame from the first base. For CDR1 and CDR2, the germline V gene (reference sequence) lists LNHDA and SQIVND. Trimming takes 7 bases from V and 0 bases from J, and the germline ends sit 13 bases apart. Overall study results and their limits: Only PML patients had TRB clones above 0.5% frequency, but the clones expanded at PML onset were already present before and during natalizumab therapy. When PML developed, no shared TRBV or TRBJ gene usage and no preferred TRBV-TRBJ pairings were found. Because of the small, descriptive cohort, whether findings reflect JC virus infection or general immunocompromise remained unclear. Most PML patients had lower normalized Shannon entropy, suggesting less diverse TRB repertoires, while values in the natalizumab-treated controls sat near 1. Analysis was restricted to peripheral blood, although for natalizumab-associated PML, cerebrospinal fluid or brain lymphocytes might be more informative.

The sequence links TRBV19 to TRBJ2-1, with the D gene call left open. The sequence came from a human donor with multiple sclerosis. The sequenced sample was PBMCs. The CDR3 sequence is CASTNQEVSYNEQFF. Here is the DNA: TGTGCCAGTACCAACCAGGAAGTCTCCTACAATGAGCAGTTCTTC.